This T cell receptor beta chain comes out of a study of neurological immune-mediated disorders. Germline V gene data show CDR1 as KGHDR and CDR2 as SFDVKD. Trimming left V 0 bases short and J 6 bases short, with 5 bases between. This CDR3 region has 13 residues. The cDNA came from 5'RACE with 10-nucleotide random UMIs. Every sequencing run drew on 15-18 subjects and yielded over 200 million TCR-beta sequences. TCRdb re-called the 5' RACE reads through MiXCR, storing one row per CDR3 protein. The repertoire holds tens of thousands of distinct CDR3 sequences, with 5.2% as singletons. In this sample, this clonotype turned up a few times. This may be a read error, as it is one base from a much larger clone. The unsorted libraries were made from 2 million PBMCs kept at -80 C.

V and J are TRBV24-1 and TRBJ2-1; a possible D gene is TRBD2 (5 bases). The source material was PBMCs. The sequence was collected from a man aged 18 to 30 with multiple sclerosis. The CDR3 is CATSDLTSNEQFF. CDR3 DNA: TGTGCCACCAGTGATTTGACTAGCAATGAGCAGTTCTTC.